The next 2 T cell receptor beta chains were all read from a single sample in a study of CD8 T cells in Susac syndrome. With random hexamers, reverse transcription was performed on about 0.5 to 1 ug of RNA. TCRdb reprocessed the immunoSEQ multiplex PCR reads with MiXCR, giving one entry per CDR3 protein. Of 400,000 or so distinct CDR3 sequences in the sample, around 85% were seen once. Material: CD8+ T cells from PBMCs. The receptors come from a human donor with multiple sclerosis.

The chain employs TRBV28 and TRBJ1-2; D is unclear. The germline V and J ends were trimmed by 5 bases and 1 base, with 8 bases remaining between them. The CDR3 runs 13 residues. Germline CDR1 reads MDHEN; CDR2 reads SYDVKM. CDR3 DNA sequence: TGTGCCAGCAGTATAACTTTTAACTATGGCTACACCTTC. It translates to CASSITFNYGYTF.

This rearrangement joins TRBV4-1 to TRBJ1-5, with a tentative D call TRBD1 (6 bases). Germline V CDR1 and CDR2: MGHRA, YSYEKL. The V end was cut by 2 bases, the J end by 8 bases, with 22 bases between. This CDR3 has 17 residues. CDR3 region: CASSQYAGRGGWEPQHF. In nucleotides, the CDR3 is TGCGCCAGCAGCCAATATGCGGGCAGGGGCGGCTGGGAGCCCCAGCATTTT.